These 16 T cell receptor beta chains were sequenced from one sample in a study of OX40 agonist ivuxolimab in advanced cancers. Method: immunoSEQ multiplex PCR; TCRdb's copy keeps in-frame clones and lacks some. The sample holds about 82,000 clones, 88% seen once. This material consisted of CD4+ or CD8+ T cells sorted from blood, taken in a trial of the OX40 agonist ivuxolimab. Source of these receptors: an adult with an advanced solid tumor such as melanoma, head and neck, liver or kidney cancer.

The chain recombines TRBV7-2 with TRBJ2-3; D may be TRBD1 (6 bases). With 2 bases removed from V and 5 bases from J, the gap between germline ends came to 8 bases. The CDR3 is 13 amino acids. Germline-derived CDR1 and CDR2 are SGHTA and FQGNSA. The CDR3 sequence is CASSLLDRDTQYF. The DNA for the CDR3 is TGTGCCAGCAGCTTATTGGACAGAGATACGCAGTATTTT.

Note on this clone: Its ends do not fully match the called genes, so a read error is possible. This chain uses TRBV7-7 with TRBJ2-3; 7 bases agree with TRBD2. Germline V gene lookup returns CDR1 SSHAT and CDR2 FNYEAQ (reference sequence). The length of the CDR3 is 19 residues. CDR3 region: CASSLVPPGPSGSTDTQYF. CDR3 sequence (DNA): TGTGCTAGCAGCTTAGTCCCCCCGGGGCCTAGCGGATCCACAGATACGCAGTATTTT.

V is TRBV7-2 and J is TRBJ1-3, with D possibly being TRBD1 (6 bases). Per the germline V gene, CDR1 is SGHTA and CDR2 is FQGNSA. V lost 5 bases, J lost 3 bases, and 17 bases lay in between. The CDR3 sequence is 16 residues long. The CDR3 coding sequence is TGTGCCAGCAGCCAAGGACAGTTGATGGGTGGAAACACCATATATTTT. Its translation: CASSQGQLMGGNTIYF.

This clone was found once. The gene calls are TRBV21-1 and TRBJ2-7. TRBV21-1 is shown as a pseudogene. This CDR3 comprises 12 residues. For the CDR3, the DNA is TGTGCCAGCAGCACGCAAATAATAGAGCAGTACTTC. Protein product: CASSTQIIEQYF.

V gene TRBV30 combines with J gene TRBJ2-3; D call uncertain. The germline V and J ends were trimmed by 0 bases and 6 bases, with 7 bases remaining between them. Germline V gene data show CDR1 as GTSNPN and CDR2 as SVGIG (reference sequence). This CDR3 is 12 amino acids long. CDR3 nucleotide sequence: TGTGCCTGGAGTGTACTAAGGGATACGCAGTATTTT. It yields the protein CAWSVLRDTQYF.

J is TRBJ2-5 and V is TRBV19; perhaps TRBD2 as D (6 bases). V was pared by 6 bases and J by 7 bases, with 24 bases between. CDR1 and CDR2 (germline): LNHDA, SQIVND (reference sequence). This CDR3 region has 16 residues. CDR3 DNA sequence: TGTGCCAGTAGCATGGGTAGCGGCACCCTAGAGGTGACCCAGTACTTC. This gives the protein CASSMGSGTLEVTQYF.

This rearrangement joins TRBV2 to TRBJ1-5; no reliable D call. Germline lookup yields CDR1 SNHLY and CDR2 FYNNEI. V was pared by 11 bases and J by 6 bases, with 14 bases between. The CDR3 sequence is 12 residues long. DNA for the CDR3: TGTGCCGGAGGACGTAATTCTCAGCCCCAGCATTTT. It translates to CAGGRNSQPQHF.

The rearrangement links TRBV19 to TRBJ2-2; 10 nucleotides line up with TRBD1. V lost 0 bases, J lost 4 bases, and 20 bases stayed unmatched. The CDR3 spans 22 residues. The germline V gene has CDR1 LNHDA and CDR2 SQIVND (reference sequence). CDR3 sequence (DNA): TGTGCCAGTAGTATAGATTTAGGGTTGGGACAGGGGAAGGTGGCGGCCACCGGGGAGCTGTTTTTT. It translates to CASSIDLGLGQGKVAATGELFF.

The chain couples TRBV6-6 to TRBJ2-5; the D is unclear. The CDR3 totals 14 residues. Trimming took 8 bases from V and 5 from J, leaving 18 bases between them. Germline V gives CDR1 MNHNY, CDR2 SVGAGI (reference sequence). This CDR3 reads CASRPKLMGETQYF. CDR3 nucleotides: TGTGCCAGCCGACCTAAGTTAATGGGGGAGACCCAGTACTTC.

This chain connects TRBV5-1 to TRBJ2-2; no reliable D call. The CDR3 covers 17 residues. Germline V CDR1 and CDR2: SGHRS, YFSETQ. Trimming took 0 bases from V and 7 from J, leaving 19 bases between them. The CDR3 DNA is TGCGCCAGCAGCTTGGGATATGGAGCTCAGAGTTACGGGGAGCTGTTTTTT. Translation: CASSLGYGAQSYGELFF.

The CDR3 sequence: CASSLDRQSRTQYF. The DNA for the CDR3 is TGTGCCAGCAGCTTAGATCGGCAGTCTCGGACCCAGTACTTC. V and J are TRBV7-2 and TRBJ2-5; D remains unclear. V lost 1 base and J 7 bases, leaving 13 bases between the germline ends. The CDR3 extends over 14 amino acids. Germline assignment: CDR1 SGHTA and CDR2 FQGNSA. The full variable domain, completed using reference TRBV7-2 and TRBJ2-5, is GAGVSQSPSNKVTEKGKDVELRCDPISGHTALYWYRQSLGQGLEFLIYFQGNSAPDKSGLPSDRFSAERTGGSVSTLTIQRTQQEDSAVYLCASSLDRQSRTQYFGPGTRLLVL.

Details on this clone: Within the sample, other DNA sequences also encode this same CDR3. The chain employs TRBV19 and TRBJ1-1; D gene uncertain. The CDR3 is made up of 14 amino acids. Germline V gene lookup returns CDR1 LNHDA and CDR2 SQIVND (reference sequence). V lost 3 bases, J lost 2 bases, and 10 bases lay in between. The DNA of the CDR3 is TGTGCCAGTAGTATCGTCTGGGGAAACACTGAAGCTTTCTTT. This encodes CASSIVWGNTEAFF.

The CDR3 loop is CASSVALAGVSGELFF. The CDR3 DNA sequence: TGTGCCAGCAGCGTAGCCCTAGCGGGAGTGAGCGGGGAGCTGTTTTTT. The genes are TRBV9 and TRBJ2-2; 10 positions agree with TRBD2. This CDR3 contains 16 residues. The ends lost 0 bases at V and 7 bases at J; junction bases unmatched: 6. The V gene's germline CDR1 is SGDLS and CDR2 YYNGEE.

The genes are TRBV19 and TRBJ1-2, with D perhaps matching TRBD1 (6 bases). The V gene's germline CDR1 is LNHDA and CDR2 SQIVND (reference sequence). Between the trimmed V and J ends, which lost 1 base and 5 bases, there was a span of 14 bases. The length of the CDR3 is 15 residues. The CDR3 loop is CASSIGPDRPYGYTF. The CDR3 DNA reads as TGTGCCAGTAGTATAGGCCCCGACAGGCCGTATGGCTACACCTTC.

The rearrangement uses TRBV19 and TRBJ2-1, with 10 bases that match TRBD2. This CDR3 has 14 amino acids. The V gene's germline CDR1 is LNHDA and CDR2 SQIVND (reference sequence). The junction had 10 bases not matched to a gene; V was cut back by 10 bases and J by 7 bases. CDR3 DNA: TGTGCCACCCGGAGCGGGAGGGTGAGTAATGAGCAGTTCTTC. It codes for CATRSGRVSNEQFF.

This clone was recorded only once. The rearrangement links TRBV6-5 to TRBJ2-1; D is ambiguous. Germline V gene sequence: CDR1 MNHEY, CDR2 SVGAGI. V was cut by 6 bases and J by 8 bases, with 11 bases left in between. This CDR3 contains 12 residues. The CDR3 protein is CASSPTNYEQFF. The CDR3 DNA follows: TGTGCCAGCAGCCCCACCAATTATGAGCAGTTCTTC.